The clone carrying this T cell receptor beta chain was recorded many times. Its target is not known. This entry comes from a study of CD8 T cells in ankylosing spondylitis. The study's findings and limits: Prior literature has documented some motif variants in synovial fluid and blood from reactive arthritis. Matched ankylosing spondylitis synovial fluid reportedly contained a significantly enriched population of disease-linked clones. Blood of patients with ankylosing spondylitis appeared to be characterized by a TCR beta motif of 8 or 9 highly homologous variants.

The germline V gene has CDR1 MNHNS and CDR2 SASEGT. The V and J ends lost 10 bases and 2 bases respectively, with 15 bases between them. The CDR3 covers 13 residues. By quantitative 5'-RACE with molecular barcodes, the TCR beta libraries were made. TCRdb ran MiXCR on the 5' RACE reads and lists one entry per CDR3 protein. This sample carries more than 150,000 distinct CDR3 sequences, about 18% of them seen once, and the ten largest clones take 4.3%. The sequenced material came from blood, either unsorted or a sorted T cell fraction (not recorded which). V is TRBV6-1 and J is TRBJ2-7; weak D call: TRBD1 (6 bases). The TCR was taken from a male donor under 30 with ankylosing spondylitis or in good health (not recorded which). CDR3 protein: CATRFQGTYEQYF. The CDR3 DNA reads TGTGCCACCCGCTTCCAGGGGACCTACGAGCAGTACTTC.